This TCR beta chain was documented in a study of T cells expressing NK-cell markers. Overall study context: Each TCR beta repertoire originated in sorted T cells that were CD3+CD56+NKG2C+, CD3+CD56+NKG2C- or CD3+CD56-NKG2C+.

One entry per CDR3 protein, without DNA, is what TCRdb gives after re-calling the 5' RACE reads. The sample's table shows about 32,000 distinct CDR3 sequences. Sample: blood T cells: a sorted CD56 or NKG2C T cell subset, CD4+ or CD8+ T cells, or bulk PBMC T cells (not recorded which). This receptor was identified in a woman between 18 and 75 years old in good health.

The CDR3: CASSQPGNYGYTF. The chain is built from TRBV3-1 and TRBJ1-2; TCRdb calls TRBD1, which cannot be checked without DNA. From germline, CDR1 is LGHDT and CDR2 YNNKEL (reference sequence). The CDR3 sequence is 13 residues long.